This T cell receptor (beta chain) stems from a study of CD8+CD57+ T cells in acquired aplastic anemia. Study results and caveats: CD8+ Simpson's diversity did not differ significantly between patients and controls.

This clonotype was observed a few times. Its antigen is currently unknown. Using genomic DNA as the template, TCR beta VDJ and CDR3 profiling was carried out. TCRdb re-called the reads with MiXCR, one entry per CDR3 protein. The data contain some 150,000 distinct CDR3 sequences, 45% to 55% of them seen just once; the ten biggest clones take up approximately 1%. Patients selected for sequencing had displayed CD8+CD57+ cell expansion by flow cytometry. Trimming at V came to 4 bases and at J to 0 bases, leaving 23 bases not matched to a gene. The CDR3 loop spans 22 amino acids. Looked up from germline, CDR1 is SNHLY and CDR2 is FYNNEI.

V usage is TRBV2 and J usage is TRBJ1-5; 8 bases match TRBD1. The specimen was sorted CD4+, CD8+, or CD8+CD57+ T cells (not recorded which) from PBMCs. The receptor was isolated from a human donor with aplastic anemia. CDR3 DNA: TGTGCCAGCAGTGCCCTAACCGCTGGGACAGGCCAACGCACTTATAGCAATCAGCCCCAGCATTTT. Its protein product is CASSALTAGTGQRTYSNQPQHF.